This T cell receptor beta chain was sequenced during a study of T-cell memory formation after mild COVID-19. The overall study: TCR clusters were mostly donor specific.

The CDR3 has 14 residues. The V gene lost 0 bases and the J gene lost 4 bases, with 12 bases spanning the gap. Germline assignment: CDR1 DFQATT and CDR2 SNEGSKA (reference sequence). TCRdb analysed the 5' RACE reads with MiXCR anew, one entry per CDR3 protein. The data hold about 350,000 distinct CDR3 sequences, with over 25% observed a single time. This clonotype originated in an adult woman who had mild COVID-19 (a few samples of this study predate the infection). Cell type and time point are not known. Sequencing used PBMCs or a T cell subset sorted from them (not recorded which). V is TRBV20-1 and J is TRBJ1-2, with D hard to call. The CDR3 loop is CSARDPTGVYGYTF. The CDR3 coding sequence is TGCAGTGCTAGAGATCCTACGGGAGTCTATGGCTACACCTTC.